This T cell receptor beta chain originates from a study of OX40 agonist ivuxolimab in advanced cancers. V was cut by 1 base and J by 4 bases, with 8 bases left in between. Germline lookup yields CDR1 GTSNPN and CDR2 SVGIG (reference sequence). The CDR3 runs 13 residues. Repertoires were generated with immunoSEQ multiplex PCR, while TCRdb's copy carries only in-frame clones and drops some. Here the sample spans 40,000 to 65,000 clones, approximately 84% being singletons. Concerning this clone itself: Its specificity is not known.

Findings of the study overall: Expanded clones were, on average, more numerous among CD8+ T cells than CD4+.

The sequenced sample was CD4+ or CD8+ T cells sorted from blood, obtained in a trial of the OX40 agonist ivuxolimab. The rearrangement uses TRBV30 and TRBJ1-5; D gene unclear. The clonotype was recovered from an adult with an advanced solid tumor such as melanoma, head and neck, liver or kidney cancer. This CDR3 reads CAWSGGTNQPQHF. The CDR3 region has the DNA TGTGCCTGGAGTGGAGGCACGAATCAGCCCCAGCATTTT.